The 14 T cell receptor beta chains below were found in one sample sequenced in a study of cytomegalovirus exposure and HLA in healthy donors. Generated by immunoSEQ multiplex PCR, the TCRdb table keeps only in-frame clones and is missing some. Of under 65,000 clones listed, around 95% are singletons. The sequenced material came from PBMCs. Receptor source: a woman aged 18-29 years in good health and CMV-seropositive.

The CDR3 here is CASSLVRRGDEQYF. CDR3 bases: TGCGCCAGCAGCTTGGTCCGCAGGGGAGATGAGCAGTACTTC. The rearrangement joins TRBV5-1 to TRBJ2-7; TRBD1 is a possible D gene (6 bases). Between the trimmed V and J ends, which lost 0 bases and 7 bases, there was a span of 14 bases. This CDR3 spans 14 amino acids. CDR1 and CDR2 from the germline V gene are SGHRS and YFSETQ.

This clone was found once. The CDR3 loop reads CASNPEDRGKFGELFF. The CDR3 DNA follows: TGTGCCAGCAACCCCGAGGACAGGGGGAAATTCGGGGAGCTGTTTTTT. This sequence joins TRBV9 and TRBJ2-2; 10 bases fit TRBD1. Losses at the gene ends were 6 bases for V and 7 bases for J; bases not matched to a gene: 12. The CDR3 has 16 amino acids. CDR1 and CDR2 from the germline V gene are SGDLS and YYNGEE. Combining the CDR3 with reference TRBV9 and TRBJ2-2 gives the whole variable domain DSGVTQTPKHLITATGQRVTLRCSPRSGDLSVYWYQQSLDQGLQFLIQYYNGEERAKGNILERFSAQQFPDLHSELNLSSLELGDSALYFCASNPEDRGKFGELFFGEGSRLTVL.

This rearrangement joins TRBV6-6 to TRBJ1-1, with D perhaps matching TRBD1 (5 bases). The CDR3 contains 15 residues. The V gene lost 4 bases and the J gene lost 0 bases, with 12 bases spanning the gap. Germline V gene data show CDR1 as MNHNY and CDR2 as SVGAGI (reference sequence). CDR3 sequence reads: CASSLGPQLNTEAFF. The DNA of the CDR3 is TGTGCCAGCAGTTTGGGGCCCCAATTGAACACTGAAGCTTTCTTT.

V usage is TRBV27 and J usage is TRBJ2-3, with TRBD2 matching 8 bases. The CDR3 spans 18 residues. CDR1 MNHEY and CDR2 SMNVEV come from the germline V gene (reference sequence). Trimming took 10 bases from V and 2 from J; bases not matched to a gene: 20. The chain's CDR3 is CATPDRGLLAGNTDTQYF. CDR3 in DNA: TGTGCCACTCCGGACAGAGGACTGCTAGCGGGTAACACAGATACGCAGTATTTT.

J is TRBJ1-2 and V is TRBV6-4; D not certain. The V and J ends lost 4 bases and 6 bases respectively, with 6 bases between them. Looked up from germline, CDR1 is MRHNA and CDR2 is SNTAGT. The CDR3 runs 11 residues. The CDR3 protein is CASSGVHGYTF. DNA for the CDR3: TGTGCCAGCAGTGGAGTCCATGGCTACACCTTC.

This rearrangement joins TRBV11-2 to TRBJ2-5; the match to TRBD2 covers 9 bases. V gave up 4 bases and J gave up 12 bases; unmatched junction bases: 12. Germline V gene sequence: CDR1 SGHAT, CDR2 FQNNGV. CDR3 length: 14 amino acids. The CDR3 protein is CASSSRGLADSKYF. The CDR3 region has the DNA TGTGCCAGCAGCTCTCGGGGACTAGCAGATTCCAAGTACTTC.

The V call is TRBV28, the J call TRBJ2-2; D may be TRBD2 (5 bases). The V end was cut by 5 bases, the J end by 0 bases, with 16 bases between. The CDR3 covers 17 residues. The germline V gene has CDR1 MDHEN and CDR2 SYDVKM. CDR3 in amino acids: CASSLASGVANTGELFF. For the CDR3, the DNA is TGTGCCAGCAGTCTAGCCTCCGGGGTCGCGAACACCGGGGAGCTGTTTTTT.

CDR3 residues: CASSFRVGDEQFF. CDR3 DNA: TGTGCCAGCAGTTTCCGTGTAGGGGATGAGCAGTTCTTC. V and J are TRBV6-5 and TRBJ2-1, with D possibly TRBD1 on 5 matching bases. Germline assignment: CDR1 MNHEY and CDR2 SVGAGI. The CDR3 totals 13 residues. The V end lost 4 bases, the J end lost 8 bases, and 12 bases lay between the germline ends.

V gene TRBV5-1 combines with J gene TRBJ2-6; D gene uncertain. Germline V gene data show CDR1 as SGHRS and CDR2 as YFSETQ. The CDR3 has 14 amino acids. Deletions cut 2 bases from V and 0 bases from J, with 3 bases between. The CDR3 here is CASSFSSGANVLTF. Written as DNA, the CDR3 is TGCGCCAGCAGCTTCAGCTCTGGGGCCAACGTCCTGACTTTC. Together with reference TRBV5-1 and TRBJ2-6, the CDR3 gives the full variable domain: KAGVTQTPRYLIKTRGQQVTLSCSPISGHRSVSWYQQTPGQGLQFLFEYFSETQRNKGNFPGRFSGRQFSNSRSEMNVSTLELGDSALYLCASSFSSGANVLTFGAGSRLTVL.

The table lists this clone with a count of one. The V gene is TRBV30, the J gene TRBJ2-4; 7 bases map to TRBD2. The junction had 2 bases not matched to a gene; V was cut back by 3 bases and J by 9 bases. The germline V gene has CDR1 GTSNPN and CDR2 SVGIG (reference sequence). The CDR3 covers 11 residues. The CDR3 loop is CAWSGGGIQYF. Written as DNA, the CDR3 is TGTGCCTGGAGCGGCGGGGGCATTCAGTACTTC.

V gene TRBV27 combines with J gene TRBJ2-1; 7 bases map to TRBD1. The germline V gene encodes CDR1 MNHEY and CDR2 SMNVEV (reference sequence). CDR3 length: 15 amino acids. J lost 2 bases, V lost 3 bases, and 4 bases had no gene match. DNA for the CDR3: TGTGCCAGCAGTTTGGGGACAGATACCTACAATGAGCAGTTCTTC. Translated, it gives CASSLGTDTYNEQFF.

V gene TRBV2 combines with J gene TRBJ2-7, with 7 positions matching TRBD1. CDR1 is SNHLY and CDR2 is FYNNEI in the germline V gene. This CDR3 contains 13 residues. V dropped 5 bases and J dropped 4; count of bases not matched to a gene: 5. This chain's CDR3 is CASSQTGAYEQYF. In DNA, the CDR3 is TGTGCCAGCAGTCAAACAGGGGCGTACGAGCAGTACTTC.

The V and J genes are TRBV7-6 and TRBJ2-2, with D perhaps matching TRBD2 (5 bases). This CDR3 spans 15 amino acids. Germline V gene data show CDR1 as SGHVS and CDR2 as FNYEAQ. V was shortened by 4 bases and J by 4 bases, with 13 bases between the two germline ends. DNA for the CDR3: TGTGCCAGCAGCTCACCTCAGGACTCCACCGGGGAGCTGTTTTTT. This translates into CASSSPQDSTGELFF. Supplemented by reference TRBV7-6 and TRBJ2-2, the full variable domain reads GAGVSQSPRYKVTKRGQDVALRCDPISGHVSLYWYRQALGQGPEFLTYFNYEAQQDKSGLPNDRFSAERPEGSISTLTIQRTEQRDSAMYRCASSSPQDSTGELFFGEGSRLTVL.

This chain joins TRBV15 and TRBJ1-6; no firm D call. In germline, CDR1 is LNHNV, CDR2 YYDKDF (reference sequence). V lost 5 bases, J lost 9 bases, and 20 bases lay in between. The CDR3 contains 16 residues. This CDR3 reads CATSPQTRGLASPLHF. The CDR3, as DNA: TGTGCCACCAGCCCCCAGACCCGGGGATTGGCTTCACCCCTCCACTTT.